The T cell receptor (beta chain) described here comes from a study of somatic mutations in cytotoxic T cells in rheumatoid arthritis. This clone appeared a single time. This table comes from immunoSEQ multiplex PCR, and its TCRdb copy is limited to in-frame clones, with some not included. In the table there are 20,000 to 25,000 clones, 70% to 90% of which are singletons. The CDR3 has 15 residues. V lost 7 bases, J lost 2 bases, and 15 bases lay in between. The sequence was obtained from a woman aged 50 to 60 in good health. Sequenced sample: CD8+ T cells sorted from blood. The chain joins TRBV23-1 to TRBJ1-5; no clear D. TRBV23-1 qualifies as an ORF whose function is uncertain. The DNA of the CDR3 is TGCGCCAGCACTCGCGTGTCGGTGGGCAATCAGCCCCAGCATTTT. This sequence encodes CASTRVSVGNQPQHF.